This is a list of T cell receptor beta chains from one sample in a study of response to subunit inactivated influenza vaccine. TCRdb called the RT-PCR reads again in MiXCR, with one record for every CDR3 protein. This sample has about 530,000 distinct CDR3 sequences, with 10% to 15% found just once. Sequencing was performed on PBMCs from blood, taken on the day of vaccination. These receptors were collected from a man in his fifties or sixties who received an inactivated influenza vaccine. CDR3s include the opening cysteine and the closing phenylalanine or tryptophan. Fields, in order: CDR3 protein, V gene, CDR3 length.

CDR3: CASSPSGSDNEQFF
V: TRBV9
length: 14

CDR3: CASSQDRQYGYTF
V: TRBV13
length: 13

CDR3: CASGLGFLATQYF
V: TRBV5-6
length: 13

CDR3: CASSVDSRARHYTQYF
V: TRBV9
length: 16

CDR3: CSASRSNQPQHF
V: TRBV20-1
length: 12

CDR3: CASRPGTGNVSPLHF
V: TRBV4-3
length: 15

CDR3: CASSPWGQGETQYF
V: TRBV9
length: 14

CDR3: CASGTTNYGYTF
V: TRBV27
length: 12

CDR3: CASSLELGGQQFF
V: TRBV5-1
length: 13

CDR3: CASSSATYYGYTF
V: TRBV6-5
length: 13

CDR3: CASSLRGRDTTYEQYF
V: TRBV11-2
length: 16

CDR3: CASSYSTSYYEQYF
V: TRBV6-5
length: 14

CDR3: CASSSRTRRTGELFF
V: TRBV13
length: 15

CDR3: CASSQHSTDTQYF
V: TRBV12-3/TRBV12-4
length: 13

CDR3: CASSLDSYSNQPQHF
V: TRBV7-2
length: 15

CDR3: CASSQDEEAGPYNEQFF
V: TRBV3-1
length: 17

CDR3: CAWSVRFSRGRGNFTEAFF
V: TRBV30
length: 19

CDR3: CAAAGRRSNEQFF
V: TRBV6-1
length: 13

CDR3: CASSPRLAGGHEQFF
V: TRBV9
length: 15

CDR3: CASSPGRQIYEQYF
V: TRBV7-2
length: 14

CDR3: CASSQDPGRKLFF
V: TRBV4-2
length: 13

CDR3: CAIRGLAGGKDEQFF
V: TRBV10-3
length: 15

CDR3: CAIHTAKSPEAFF
V: TRBV28
length: 13

CDR3: CASSFGGNFYNEQFF
V: TRBV7-2
length: 15

CDR3: CASSPGSSYNSPLHF
V: TRBV6-1
length: 15

CDR3: CSARRTAMANVLTF
V: TRBV20-1
length: 14

CDR3: CSARPGGPKETQYF
V: TRBV20-1
length: 14

CDR3: CASSHRGQETQYF
V: TRBV12-3/TRBV12-4
length: 13

CDR3: CASSFPGWLPPKEPYF
V: TRBV11-3
length: 16

CDR3: CASSPSHGVEQYF
V: TRBV18
length: 13

CDR3: CASSPKLGITYEQYF
V: TRBV3-1
length: 15

CDR3: CASSLFRSSQETQYF
V: TRBV27
length: 15

CDR3: CASSFRTGKGPNGYTF
V: TRBV12-3/TRBV12-4
length: 16

CDR3: CSATFTGGGTDTQYF
V: TRBV20-1
length: 15

CDR3: CASSSTGQETQYF
V: TRBV5-5
length: 13

CDR3: CATSDPYPGEQFF
V: TRBV24-1
length: 13

CDR3: CATSDFGQGGTDTQYF
V: TRBV24-1
length: 16

CDR3: CASSRERIYNEQFF
V: TRBV6-1
length: 14

CDR3: CAISESARAGHTEAFF
V: TRBV10-3
length: 16

CDR3: CASSQDWRGDTDTQYF
V: TRBV4-2
length: 16

CDR3: CASSQGPASGGQETQYF
V: TRBV4-2
length: 17

CDR3: CASSLFGLARTDTQYF
V: TRBV27
length: 16

CDR3: CASSPRTGQSTQFF
V: TRBV14
length: 14

CDR3: CASSPDPRDTSYEQYF
V: TRBV19
length: 16

CDR3: CAISERGLNTEAFF
V: TRBV10-3
length: 14